Below, 12 T cell receptor beta chains from the same sample are listed, as sequenced in a study of cytomegalovirus exposure and HLA in healthy donors. PCR employed 60 Vbeta and 13 Jbeta primers. Profiling relied on immunoSEQ multiplex PCR, and the TCRdb table lists in-frame clones only, not all of them. This sample has about 160,000 clones; roughly 82% occur once, and the top ten carry approximately 1.4%. Specimen: PBMCs. The receptor source for this set is a girl aged 5 to 17 in good health and CMV-seropositive.

The sample holds a few counts of this clone. The gene calls are TRBV6-1 and TRBJ1-1; D possibly corresponds to TRBD1 (6 bases). Trimming took off 3 bases at V and 4 bases at J, with 12 bases between the two ends. The CDR3 sequence is 14 residues long. Germline loops: CDR1 MNHNS, CDR2 SASEGT. The CDR3: CASSEGGASTEAFF. Here the CDR3 DNA reads TGTGCCAGCAGTGAGGGGGGGGCGAGCACTGAAGCTTTCTTT.

The V call is TRBV30, the J call TRBJ2-7; maybe TRBD2 (6 bases). The CDR3 spans 16 residues. Germline lookup yields CDR1 GTSNPN and CDR2 SVGIG (reference sequence). V was shortened by 3 bases and J by 3 bases, with 21 bases between the two germline ends. CDR3 amino acids: CAWSLYQGPGDYEQYF. CDR3 in DNA: TGTGCCTGGAGCTTGTATCAGGGACCGGGGGACTACGAGCAGTACTTC.

The chain joins TRBV5-6 to TRBJ2-3; 10 bases match TRBD1. CDR1 is SGHDT and CDR2 is YYEEEE in the germline V gene. CDR3 length equals 16 residues. The junction had 7 bases not matched to a gene; V was cut back by 2 bases and J by 4 bases. The DNA for the CDR3 is TGTGCCAGCAGCTTTGGGGTGACAGGGGGCGCAGATACGCAGTATTTT. Translating gives CASSFGVTGGADTQYF.

This clone was found once. The chain uses TRBV30 and TRBJ1-1, with a possible D match to TRBD1 (5 bases). The CDR3 loop spans 13 amino acids. Germline V gene sequence: CDR1 GTSNPN, CDR2 SVGIG (reference sequence). Trimming pared 2 bases from V and 6 bases from J, leaving 13 bases between. CDR3 loop: CAWSLIETAEAFF. The CDR3 region has the DNA TGTGCCTGGAGTCTAATCGAGACAGCTGAAGCTTTCTTT.

DNA of the CDR3: TGTGCCAGCAGCCTAGTAGGGGGCGCGAAGGAGACCCAGTACTTC. This encodes CASSLVGGAKETQYF. The chain uses TRBV28 and TRBJ2-5, with TRBD1 matching 7 bases. CDR1 is MDHEN and CDR2 is SYDVKM in the germline V gene. The junction had 12 bases not matched to a gene; V was cut back by 6 bases and J by 5 bases. The CDR3 covers 15 residues.

The rearrangement links TRBV10-3 to TRBJ2-7, with 9 bases matching TRBD1. Germline trimming cut 3 bases from V and 2 bases from J; bases unmatched to any gene: 14. The CDR3 is made up of 18 amino acids. From germline, CDR1 is ENHRY and CDR2 SYGVKD. The DNA for the CDR3 is TGTGCCATCAGTGACTATTCAAATCCGGGACAGGGCCCCTACGAGCAGTACTTC. It encodes CAISDYSNPGQGPYEQYF.

This chain connects TRBV30 to TRBJ2-5, with TRBD1 matching 7 bases. CDR3 length: 14 residues. V gave up 0 bases and J gave up 5 bases; unmatched junction bases: 6. The V gene's germline CDR1 is GTSNPN and CDR2 SVGIG (reference sequence). The CDR3 loop is CAWSVMAGGETQYF. The CDR3 coding sequence is TGTGCCTGGAGTGTAATGGCAGGGGGTGAGACCCAGTACTTC. The whole variable domain, filled in from reference TRBV30 and TRBJ2-5, reads SQTIHQWPATLVQPVGSPLSLECTVEGTSNPNLYWYRQAAGRGLQLLFYSVGIGQISSEVPQNLSASRPQDRQFILSSKKLLLSDSGFYLCAWSVMAGGETQYFGPGTRLLVL.

The V gene is TRBV5-1, the J gene TRBJ2-7; TRBD2 aligns across 15 bases. The CDR3 has 18 residues. With V trimmed by 2 bases and J by 1 base, 7 bases remained unmatched. Germline assignment: CDR1 SGHRS and CDR2 YFSETQ. For the CDR3, the DNA is TGCGCCAGCAGCTTAGGACTAGCGGGGGGGCCGGGGTCCTACGAGCAGTACTTC. Its translation: CASSLGLAGGPGSYEQYF.

The genes are TRBV5-1 and TRBJ1-2; the match to TRBD1 covers 9 bases. CDR3 length: 12 residues. CDR1 SGHRS and CDR2 YFSETQ come from the germline V gene. The V gene end was trimmed by 8 bases and the J gene end by 7 bases; junction bases not matched to a gene: 6. CDR3 sequence reads: CASTTGGGGYTF. The CDR3 nucleotides are TGCGCCAGTACAACAGGGGGCGGTGGCTACACCTTC.

The chain is built from TRBV19 and TRBJ1-2; TRBD1 might be the D (5 bases). Trimming shortened V by 5 bases and J by 3 bases, and 10 bases separated the two germline ends. Looked up from germline, CDR1 is LNHDA and CDR2 is SQIVND (reference sequence). This CDR3 spans 13 amino acids. CDR3 amino acids: CASSPQGYYGYTF. The CDR3 DNA follows: TGTGCCAGTAGTCCCCAGGGTTACTATGGCTACACCTTC. Combining the CDR3 with reference TRBV19 and TRBJ1-2 gives the whole variable domain DGGITQSPKYLFRKEGQNVTLSCEQNLNHDAMYWYRQDPGQGLRLIYYSQIVNDFQKGDIAEGYSVSREKKESFPLTVTSAQKNPTAFYLCASSPQGYYGYTFGSGTRLTVV.

The chain couples TRBV19 to TRBJ2-1, with D maybe TRBD2 (6 bases). V lost 5 bases and J lost 4, with 12 bases in between. Germline V gives CDR1 LNHDA, CDR2 SQIVND (reference sequence). The CDR3 runs to 14 residues. The CDR3 nucleotides read TGTGCCAGTAGTTCAGGAGGGACTTACAATGAGCAGTTCTTC. Translating it yields CASSSGGTYNEQFF.

This clone occurred once. This rearrangement joins TRBV5-5 to TRBJ1-1; a weak D match, TRBD1 (5 bases). Germline V gene lookup returns CDR1 SGHKS and CDR2 YYEKEE (reference sequence). The CDR3 extends over 14 amino acids. V lost 2 bases and J 1 base, leaving 9 bases between the germline ends. The CDR3 nucleotides read TGTGCCAGCAGCTTCGGTGGACAGAACACTGAAGCTTTCTTT. It is translated as CASSFGGQNTEAFF. The full variable domain, rest sourced from reference TRBV5-5 and TRBJ1-1, is DAGVTQSPTHLIKTRGQQVTLRCSPISGHKSVSWYQQVLGQGPQFIFQYYEKEERGRGNFPDRFSARQFPNYSSELNVNALLLGDSALYLCASSFGGQNTEAFFGQGTRLTVV.